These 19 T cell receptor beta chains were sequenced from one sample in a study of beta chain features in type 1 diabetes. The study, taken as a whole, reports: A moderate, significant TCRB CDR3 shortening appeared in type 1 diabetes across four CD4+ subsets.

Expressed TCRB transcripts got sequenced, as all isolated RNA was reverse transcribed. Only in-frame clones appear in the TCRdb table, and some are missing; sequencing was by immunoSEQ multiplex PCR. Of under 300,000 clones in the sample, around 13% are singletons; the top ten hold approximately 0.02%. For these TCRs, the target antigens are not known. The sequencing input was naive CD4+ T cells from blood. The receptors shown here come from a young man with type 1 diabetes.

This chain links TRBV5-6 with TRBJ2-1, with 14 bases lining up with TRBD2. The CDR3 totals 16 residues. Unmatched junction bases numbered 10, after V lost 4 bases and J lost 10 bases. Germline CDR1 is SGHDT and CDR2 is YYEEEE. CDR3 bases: TGTGCCAGCAGCAGAGGGACTAGCGGGAGTCGGGGAGAGCAGTTCTTC. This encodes CASSRGTSGSRGEQFF.

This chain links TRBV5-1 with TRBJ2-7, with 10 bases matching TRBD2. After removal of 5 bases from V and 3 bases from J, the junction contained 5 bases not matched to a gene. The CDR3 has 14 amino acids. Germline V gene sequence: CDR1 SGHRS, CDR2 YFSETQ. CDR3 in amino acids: CASSPSGGVYEQYF. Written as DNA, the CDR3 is TGCGCCAGCAGTCCTAGCGGGGGAGTCTACGAGCAGTACTTC.

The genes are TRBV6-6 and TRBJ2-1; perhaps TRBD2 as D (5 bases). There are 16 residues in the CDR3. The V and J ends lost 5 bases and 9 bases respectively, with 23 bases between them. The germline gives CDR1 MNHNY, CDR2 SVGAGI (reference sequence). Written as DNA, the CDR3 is TGTGCCAGCAGTCGCCTCCGGGCCCTCCTGGGAGTTGAGCAGTTCTTC. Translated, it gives CASSRLRALLGVEQFF.

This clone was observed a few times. CDR3 sequence: CASTQQGVSPGELFF. The CDR3, as DNA: TGTGCCAGCACCCAACAAGGGGTCTCTCCCGGGGAGCTGTTTTTT. The chain joins TRBV6-5 to TRBJ2-2, with a weak D call TRBD1 (5 bases). Germline V gene sequence: CDR1 MNHEY, CDR2 SVGAGI. This CDR3 is 15 amino acids long. V lost 7 bases, J lost 6 bases, and 18 bases lay in between.

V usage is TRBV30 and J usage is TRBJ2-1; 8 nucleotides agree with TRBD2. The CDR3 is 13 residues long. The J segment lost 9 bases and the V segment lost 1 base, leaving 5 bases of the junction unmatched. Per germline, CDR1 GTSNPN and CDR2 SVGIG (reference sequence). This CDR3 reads CAWSEGLGGEQFF. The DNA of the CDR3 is TGTGCCTGGAGTGAGGGACTAGGGGGTGAGCAGTTCTTC.

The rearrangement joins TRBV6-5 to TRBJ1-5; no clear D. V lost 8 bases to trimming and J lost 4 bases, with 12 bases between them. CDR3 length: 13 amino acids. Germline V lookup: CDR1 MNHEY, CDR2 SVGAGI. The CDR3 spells CASGRTGNQPQHF. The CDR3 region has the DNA TGTGCCAGCGGCAGGACGGGGAATCAGCCCCAGCATTTT.

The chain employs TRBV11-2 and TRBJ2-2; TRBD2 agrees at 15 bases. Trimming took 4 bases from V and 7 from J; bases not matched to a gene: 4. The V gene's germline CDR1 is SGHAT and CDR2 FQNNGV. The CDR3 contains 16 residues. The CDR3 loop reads CASSWTSGGAGGELFF. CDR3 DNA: TGTGCCAGCAGCTGGACTAGCGGGGGGGCAGGCGGGGAGCTGTTTTTT.

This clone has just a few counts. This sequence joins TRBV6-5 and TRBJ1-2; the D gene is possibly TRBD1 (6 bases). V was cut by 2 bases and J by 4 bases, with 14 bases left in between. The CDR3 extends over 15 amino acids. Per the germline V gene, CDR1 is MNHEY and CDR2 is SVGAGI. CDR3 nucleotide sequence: TGTGCCAGCAGTTACACCGTCACAGGGCGCTATGGCTACACCTTC. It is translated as CASSYTVTGRYGYTF.

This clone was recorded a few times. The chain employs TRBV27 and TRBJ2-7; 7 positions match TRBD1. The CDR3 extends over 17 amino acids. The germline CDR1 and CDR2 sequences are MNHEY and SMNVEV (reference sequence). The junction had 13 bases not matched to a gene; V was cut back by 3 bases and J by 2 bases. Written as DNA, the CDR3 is TGTGCCAGCAGTTTTTCCCCTCCCGGGACAGTTGCCTACGAGCAGTACTTC. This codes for CASSFSPPGTVAYEQYF.

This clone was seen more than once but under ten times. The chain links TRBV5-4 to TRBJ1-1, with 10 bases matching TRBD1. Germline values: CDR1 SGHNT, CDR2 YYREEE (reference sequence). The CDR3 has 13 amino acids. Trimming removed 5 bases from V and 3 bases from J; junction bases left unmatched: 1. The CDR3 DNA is TGTGCCAGCAGAGGACAGGGGGACACTGAAGCTTTCTTT. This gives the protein CASRGQGDTEAFF.

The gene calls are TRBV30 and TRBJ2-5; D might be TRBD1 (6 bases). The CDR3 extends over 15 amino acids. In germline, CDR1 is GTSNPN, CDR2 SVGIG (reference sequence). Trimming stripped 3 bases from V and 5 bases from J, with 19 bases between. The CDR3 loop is CAWSAMGITGETQYF. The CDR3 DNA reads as TGTGCCTGGAGCGCCATGGGGATTACAGGGGAGACCCAGTACTTC. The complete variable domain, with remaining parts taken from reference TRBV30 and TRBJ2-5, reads SQTIHQWPATLVQPVGSPLSLECTVEGTSNPNLYWYRQAAGRGLQLLFYSVGIGQISSEVPQNLSASRPQDRQFILSSKKLLLSDSGFYLCAWSAMGITGETQYFGPGTRLLVL.

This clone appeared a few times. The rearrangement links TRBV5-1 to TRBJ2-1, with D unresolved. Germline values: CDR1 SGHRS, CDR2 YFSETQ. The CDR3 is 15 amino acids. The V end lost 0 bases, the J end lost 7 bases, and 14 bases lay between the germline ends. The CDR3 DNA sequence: TGCGCCAGCAGCTTGGGCAGTGTGGTTTGGAATGAGCAGTTCTTC. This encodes CASSLGSVVWNEQFF.

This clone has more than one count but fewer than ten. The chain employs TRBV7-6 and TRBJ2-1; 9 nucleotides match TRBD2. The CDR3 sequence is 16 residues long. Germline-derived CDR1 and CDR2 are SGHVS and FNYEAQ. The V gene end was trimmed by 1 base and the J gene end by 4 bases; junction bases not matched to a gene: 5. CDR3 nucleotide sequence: TGTGCCAGCAGCTTAGGGCCCCTAGCGGGGTACAATGAGCAGTTCTTC. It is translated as CASSLGPLAGYNEQFF.

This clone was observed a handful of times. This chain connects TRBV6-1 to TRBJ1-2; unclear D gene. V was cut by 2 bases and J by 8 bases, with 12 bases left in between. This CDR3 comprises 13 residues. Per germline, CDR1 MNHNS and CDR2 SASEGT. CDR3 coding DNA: TGTGCCAGCAGTGAAACTGACCTAGCAGGCTACACCTTC. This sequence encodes CASSETDLAGYTF.

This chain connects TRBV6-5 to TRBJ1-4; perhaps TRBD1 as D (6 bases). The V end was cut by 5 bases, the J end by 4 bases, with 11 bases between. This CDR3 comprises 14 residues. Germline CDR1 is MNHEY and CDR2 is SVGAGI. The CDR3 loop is CASSTGTFNEKLFF. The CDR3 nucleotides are TGTGCCAGCAGTACAGGGACCTTTAATGAAAAACTGTTTTTT.

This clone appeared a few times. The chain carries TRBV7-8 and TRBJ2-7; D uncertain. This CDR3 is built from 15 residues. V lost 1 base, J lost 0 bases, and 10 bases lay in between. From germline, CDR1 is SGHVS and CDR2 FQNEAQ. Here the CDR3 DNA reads TGTGCCAGCAGCTTAGGGCCGCTCGCCTCCTACGAGCAGTACTTC. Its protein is CASSLGPLASYEQYF.

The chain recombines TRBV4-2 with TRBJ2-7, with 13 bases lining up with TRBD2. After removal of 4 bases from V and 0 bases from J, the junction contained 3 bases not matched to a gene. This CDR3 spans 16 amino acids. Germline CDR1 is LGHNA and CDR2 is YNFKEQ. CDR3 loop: CASSPGTSGASYEQYF. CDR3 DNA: TGTGCCAGCAGCCCGGGGACTAGCGGGGCCTCCTACGAGCAGTACTTC.

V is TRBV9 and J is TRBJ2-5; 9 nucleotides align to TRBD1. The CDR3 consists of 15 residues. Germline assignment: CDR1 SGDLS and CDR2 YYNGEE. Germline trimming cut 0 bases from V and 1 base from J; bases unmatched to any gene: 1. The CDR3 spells CASSVVTGGQETQYF. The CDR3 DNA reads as TGTGCCAGCAGCGTAGTGACAGGGGGCCAAGAGACCCAGTACTTC.

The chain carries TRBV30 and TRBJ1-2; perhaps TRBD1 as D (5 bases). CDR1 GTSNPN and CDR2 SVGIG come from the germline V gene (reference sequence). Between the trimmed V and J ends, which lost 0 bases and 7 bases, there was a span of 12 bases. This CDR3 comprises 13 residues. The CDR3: CAWSVGGAGGYTF. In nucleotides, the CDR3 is TGTGCCTGGAGTGTAGGAGGGGCGGGTGGCTACACCTTC.